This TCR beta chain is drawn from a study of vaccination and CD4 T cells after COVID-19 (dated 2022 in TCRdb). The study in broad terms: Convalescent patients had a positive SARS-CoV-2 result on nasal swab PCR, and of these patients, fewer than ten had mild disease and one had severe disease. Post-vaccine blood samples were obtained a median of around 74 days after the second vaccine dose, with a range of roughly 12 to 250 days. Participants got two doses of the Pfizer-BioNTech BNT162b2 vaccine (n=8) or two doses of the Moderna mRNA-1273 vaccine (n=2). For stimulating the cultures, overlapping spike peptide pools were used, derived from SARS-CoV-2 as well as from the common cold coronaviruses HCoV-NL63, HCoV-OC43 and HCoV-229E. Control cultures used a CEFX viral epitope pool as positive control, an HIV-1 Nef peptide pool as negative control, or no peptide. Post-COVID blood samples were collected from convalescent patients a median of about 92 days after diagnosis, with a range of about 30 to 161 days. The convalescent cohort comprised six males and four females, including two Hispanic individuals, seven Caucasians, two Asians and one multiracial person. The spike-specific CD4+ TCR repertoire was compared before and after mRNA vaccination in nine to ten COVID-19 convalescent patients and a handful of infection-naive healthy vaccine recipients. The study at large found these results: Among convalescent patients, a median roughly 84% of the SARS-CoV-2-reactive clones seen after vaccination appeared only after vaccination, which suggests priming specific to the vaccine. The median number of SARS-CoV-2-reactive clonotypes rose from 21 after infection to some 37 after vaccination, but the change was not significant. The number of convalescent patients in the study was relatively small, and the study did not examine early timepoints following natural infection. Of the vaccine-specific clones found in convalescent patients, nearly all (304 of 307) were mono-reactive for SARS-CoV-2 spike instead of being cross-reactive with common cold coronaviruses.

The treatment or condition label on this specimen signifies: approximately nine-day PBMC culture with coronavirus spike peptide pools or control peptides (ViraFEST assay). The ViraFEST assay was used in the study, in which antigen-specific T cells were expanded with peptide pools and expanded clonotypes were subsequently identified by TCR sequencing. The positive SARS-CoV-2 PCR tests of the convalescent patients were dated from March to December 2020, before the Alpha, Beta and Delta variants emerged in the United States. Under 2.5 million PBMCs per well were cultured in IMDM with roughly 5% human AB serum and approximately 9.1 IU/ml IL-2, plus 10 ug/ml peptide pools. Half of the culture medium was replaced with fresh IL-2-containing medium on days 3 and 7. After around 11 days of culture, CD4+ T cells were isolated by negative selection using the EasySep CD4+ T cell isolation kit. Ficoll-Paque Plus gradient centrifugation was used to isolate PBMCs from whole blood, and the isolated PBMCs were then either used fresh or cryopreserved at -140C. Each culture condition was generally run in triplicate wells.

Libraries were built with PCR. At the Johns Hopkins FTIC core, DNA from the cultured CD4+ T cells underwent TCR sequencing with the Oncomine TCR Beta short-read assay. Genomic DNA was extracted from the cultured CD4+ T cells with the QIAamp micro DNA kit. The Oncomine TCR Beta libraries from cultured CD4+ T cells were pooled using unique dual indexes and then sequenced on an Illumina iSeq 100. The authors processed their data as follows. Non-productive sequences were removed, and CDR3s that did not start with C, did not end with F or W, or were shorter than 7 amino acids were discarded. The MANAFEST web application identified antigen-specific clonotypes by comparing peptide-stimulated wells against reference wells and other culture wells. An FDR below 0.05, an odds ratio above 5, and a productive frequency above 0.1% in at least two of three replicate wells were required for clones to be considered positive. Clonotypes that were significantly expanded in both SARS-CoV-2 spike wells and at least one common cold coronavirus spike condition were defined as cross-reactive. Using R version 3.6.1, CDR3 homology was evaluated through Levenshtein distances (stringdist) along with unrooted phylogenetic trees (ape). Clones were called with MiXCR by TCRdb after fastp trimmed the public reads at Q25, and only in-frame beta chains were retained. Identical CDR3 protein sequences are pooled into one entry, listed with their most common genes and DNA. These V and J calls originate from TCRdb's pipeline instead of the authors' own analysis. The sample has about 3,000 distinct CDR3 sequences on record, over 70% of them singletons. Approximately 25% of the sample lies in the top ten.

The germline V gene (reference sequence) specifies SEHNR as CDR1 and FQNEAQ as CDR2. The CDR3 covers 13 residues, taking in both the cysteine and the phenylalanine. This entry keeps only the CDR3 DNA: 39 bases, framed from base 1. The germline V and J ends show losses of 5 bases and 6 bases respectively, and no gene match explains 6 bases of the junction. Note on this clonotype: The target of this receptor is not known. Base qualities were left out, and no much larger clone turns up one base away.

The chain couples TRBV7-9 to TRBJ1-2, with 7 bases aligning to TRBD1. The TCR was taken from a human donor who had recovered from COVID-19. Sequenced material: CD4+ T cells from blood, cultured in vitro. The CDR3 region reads CASSQSGGDGYTF. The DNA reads TGTGCCAGCAGCCAGTCAGGGGGGGATGGCTACACCTTC.